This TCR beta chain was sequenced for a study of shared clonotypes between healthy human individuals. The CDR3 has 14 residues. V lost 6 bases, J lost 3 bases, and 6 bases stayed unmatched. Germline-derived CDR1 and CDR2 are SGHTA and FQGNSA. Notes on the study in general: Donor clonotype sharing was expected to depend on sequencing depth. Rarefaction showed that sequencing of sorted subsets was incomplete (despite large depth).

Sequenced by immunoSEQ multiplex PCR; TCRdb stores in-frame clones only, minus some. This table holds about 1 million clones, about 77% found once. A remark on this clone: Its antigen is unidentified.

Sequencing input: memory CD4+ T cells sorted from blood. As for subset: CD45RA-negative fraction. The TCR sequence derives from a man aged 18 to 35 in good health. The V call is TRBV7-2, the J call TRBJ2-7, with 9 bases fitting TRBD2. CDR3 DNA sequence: TGTGCCAGCAGTTTGAGCGGGAGGCTCTACGAGCAGTACTTC. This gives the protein CASSLSGRLYEQYF.